Below are 19 T cell receptor beta chains sequenced from a single sample in a study of T cells after yellow fever vaccination. Each CDR3 protein is one row after TCRdb ran MiXCR on the 5' RACE reads. This table has some 340,000 distinct CDR3 sequences, approximately 12% appearing once. The input for sequencing was CD4+ T cells sorted from PBMCs, taken 45 days after the yellow fever booster vaccination. The receptor source for this set is a man in his late teens or twenties who received the YFV17D yellow fever vaccine.

This clonotype has more than one count but fewer than ten. The chain employs TRBV7-2 and TRBJ2-7; 11 bases line up with TRBD1. The CDR3 has 13 residues. V was clipped by 5 bases and J by 13 bases; unmatched bases: 10. CDR1 and CDR2 from the germline V gene are SGHTA and FQGNSA. The CDR3 protein is CASSPDPGTGGYF. In DNA form, the CDR3 reads TGTGCCAGCAGCCCCGATCCCGGGACAGGGGGTTACTTC. The whole variable domain, remainder taken from reference TRBV7-2 and TRBJ2-7, is GAGVSQSPSNKVTEKGKDVELRCDPISGHTALYWYRQSLGQGLEFLIYFQGNSAPDKSGLPSDRFSAERTGGSVSTLTIQRTQQEDSAVYLCASSPDPGTGGYFGPGTRLTVT.

The rearrangement links TRBV19 to TRBJ2-2; D perhaps matches TRBD1 (6 bases). The CDR3 has 14 amino acids. Trimming took off 5 bases at V and 6 bases at J, with 13 bases between the two ends. Per germline, CDR1 LNHDA and CDR2 SQIVND (reference sequence). DNA for the CDR3: TGTGCCAGTAGTCTAAATGACAGGCCCGGGGAGCTGTTTTTT. This codes for CASSLNDRPGELFF.

This chain joins TRBV15 and TRBJ2-1, with 7 positions matching TRBD1. Germline CDR1 LNHNV, CDR2 YYDKDF (reference sequence). With 8 bases clipped from V and 0 bases from J, the junction kept 7 bases outside the gene matches. This CDR3 region has 15 residues. CDR3 in amino acids: CATLQGSSSYNEQFF. CDR3 DNA: TGTGCCACCTTACAGGGGAGTAGCTCCTACAATGAGCAGTTCTTC.

The CDR3 here is CASSLAGGEVTQYF. CDR3 DNA: TGTGCCAGCAGCTTAGCCGGGGGAGAGGTAACGCAGTATTTT. This chain uses TRBV7-2 with TRBJ2-3, with D maybe TRBD2 (6 bases). V lost 0 bases and J lost 9, with 13 bases in between. The CDR3 totals 14 residues. Germline assignment: CDR1 SGHTA and CDR2 FQGNSA.

Ten or more counts support this clonotype. The chain employs TRBV7-2 and TRBJ2-1; D unclear. Trimming removed 6 bases from V and 7 bases from J, with 13 bases in between. CDR3 size: 13 residues. In germline, CDR1 is SGHTA, CDR2 FQGNSA. This CDR3 is CASSGSARNEQFF. The CDR3 DNA follows: TGTGCCAGCAGTGGAAGCGCGCGGAATGAGCAGTTCTTC.

The genes are TRBV12-3 or TRBV12-4 and TRBJ2-7; 7 bases are a match to TRBD1. The trim removed 1 base at V and 3 bases at J, leaving 6 bases unmatched. The CDR3 length is 15 residues. This CDR3 reads CASSLDTGQNYEQYF. CDR3 DNA: TGTGCCAGCAGTTTAGACACGGGACAGAACTACGAGCAGTACTTC.

The rearrangement joins TRBV12-3 or TRBV12-4 to TRBJ1-4, with TRBD1 matching 9 bases. The CDR3 loop spans 15 amino acids. V lost 5 bases and J lost 8; bases outside the gene matches: 9. The CDR3 protein is CASSAGQGLREKLFF. The CDR3 DNA reads TGTGCCAGCAGTGCCGGACAGGGGCTACGAGAAAAACTGTTTTTT.

This clonotype came up a few times. The chain is built from TRBV3-1 and TRBJ1-1, with no clear D. Germline V gene data show CDR1 as LGHDT and CDR2 as YNNKEL (reference sequence). This CDR3 region has 15 residues. The ends were cut back, 3 bases at V and 1 base at J, with 12 bases in the middle. CDR3 bases: TGTGCCAGCAGCCACGGCATGAGGGAGAACACTGAAGCTTTCTTT. Its translation: CASSHGMRENTEAFF. Full variable domain (remainder filled in from reference TRBV3-1 and TRBJ1-1): DTAVSQTPKYLVTQMGNDKSIKCEQNLGHDTMYWYKQDSKKFLKIMFSYNNKELIINETVPNRFSPKSPDKAHLNLHINSLELGDSAVYFCASSHGMRENTEAFFGQGTRLTVV.

A few counts support this clonotype. This chain uses TRBV18 with TRBJ2-5; tentatively, D is TRBD1 or TRBD2 (6 bases each). V was shortened by 3 bases and J by 2 bases, with 13 bases between the two germline ends. Per germline, CDR1 KGHSH and CDR2 LQKENI. The CDR3 covers 15 residues. In nucleotides, the CDR3 is TGTGCCAGCTCACCCGCCTGGGGGGCGCAAGAGACCCAGTACTTC. The encoded protein is CASSPAWGAQETQYF.

This chain joins TRBV7-2 and TRBJ2-5; 12 nucleotides line up with TRBD2. The V segment lost 5 bases and the J segment 4 bases; nucleotides outside the gene matches: 5. The CDR3 totals 15 residues. CDR1 and CDR2 (germline): SGHTA, FQGNSA. The CDR3 DNA follows: TGTGCCAGCAGCCCAAGACTAGCGGGGGTAGAGACCCAGTACTTC. Protein sequence: CASSPRLAGVETQYF.

This clonotype has at least ten counts. The chain has TRBV11-2 and TRBJ2-7; D perhaps matches TRBD2 (5 bases). The CDR3 sequence is 15 residues long. Between the trimmed V and J ends, which lost 3 bases and 3 bases, there was a span of 15 bases. Germline V lookup: CDR1 SGHAT, CDR2 FQNNGV. The CDR3 reads CASSFPLAGGYEQYF. The CDR3 DNA sequence: TGTGCCAGCAGCTTCCCACTGGCGGGCGGCTACGAGCAGTACTTC. The full variable domain, completed using reference TRBV11-2 and TRBJ2-7, is EAGVAQSPRYKIIEKRQSVAFWCNPISGHATLYWYQQILGQGPKLLIQFQNNGVVDDSQLPKDRFSAERLKGVDSTLKIQPAKLEDSAVYLCASSFPLAGGYEQYFGPGTRLTVT.

This clonotype was recorded a few times. The chain recombines TRBV5-5 with TRBJ2-1; 11 bases are shared with TRBD2. In germline, CDR1 is SGHKS, CDR2 YYEKEE (reference sequence). This CDR3 region has 17 residues. With 0 bases clipped from V and 4 bases from J, the junction kept 6 bases outside the gene matches. CDR3 DNA: TGTGCCAGCAGCTTGGCACTAGCGGGGGATAAATACAATGAGCAGTTCTTC. Translated: CASSLALAGDKYNEQFF.

Worth noting for this clonotype: One junction end does not reproduce the germline sequence, and a read error may be involved. The V call is TRBV12-3 or TRBV12-4, the J call TRBJ2-2, with 8 bases aligning to TRBD1. The CDR3 has 15 amino acids. In DNA, the CDR3 is TGTGCCAGCAGTACAAGGACAGGGTCCACCCGGGAGCTGTTTTTT. Translation: CASSTRTGSTRELFF.

This clonotype was detected a few times. V gene TRBV3-1 combines with J gene TRBJ2-2; 15 bases are shared with TRBD2. Trimming took 6 bases from V and 9 from J; bases not matched to a gene: 17. Germline-derived CDR1 and CDR2 are LGHDT and YNNKEL (reference sequence). The CDR3 has 19 residues. The CDR3 bases are TGTGCCAGCAGTCAGTCTCCGGGACTAGCGGGGGGACGTACCCGGGAGCTGTTTTTT. Translation gives CASSQSPGLAGGRTRELFF.

This rearrangement joins TRBV4-2 to TRBJ2-1, with D perhaps TRBD2 (6 bases). Trimming pared 0 bases from V and 3 bases from J, leaving 15 bases between. The germline V gene encodes CDR1 LGHNA and CDR2 YNFKEQ. This CDR3 has 17 residues. In DNA, the CDR3 is TGTGCCAGCAGCCAAGATATCCGGGGGTCATTCTACAATGAGCAGTTCTTC. Translating it yields CASSQDIRGSFYNEQFF.

In this sample, this clonotype turned up a few times. The chain is built from TRBV6-2 or TRBV6-3 and TRBJ1-5; no clear D. Germline CDR1 and CDR2: MNHEY and SVGEGT. This CDR3 is 18 amino acids long. V lost 0 bases and J 1 base, leaving 16 bases between the germline ends. The CDR3 loop reads CASSYSRGGQGSNQPQHF. CDR3 DNA sequence: TGTGCCAGCAGTTACTCGCGGGGAGGGCAAGGGAGCAATCAGCCCCAGCATTTT.

The J gene is TRBJ2-6, the V gene TRBV6-2 or TRBV6-3; 8 bases match TRBD1. The CDR3 spans 18 residues. Germline CDR1 and CDR2: MNHEY and SVGEGT. Germline trimming cut 7 bases from V and 0 bases from J; bases unmatched to any gene: 11. The DNA of the CDR3 is TGTGCCAGCATTCCACGGACAGGGCCTCTCTCTGGGGCCAACGTCCTGACTTTC. The encoded protein is CASIPRTGPLSGANVLTF.

This clonotype turned up a few times. This chain uses TRBV11-2 with TRBJ1-1; D unresolved. Looked up from germline, CDR1 is SGHAT and CDR2 is FQNNGV. Trimming left V 0 bases short and J 2 bases short, with 13 bases between. The CDR3 spans 16 residues. The CDR3 sequence: CASSLDVRGQNTEAFF. The DNA for the CDR3 is TGTGCCAGCAGCTTAGATGTTCGAGGGCAAAACACTGAAGCTTTCTTT.

This clonotype was seen a handful of times. The chain carries TRBV25-1 and TRBJ1-4; 10 bases are shared with TRBD1. From germline, CDR1 is MGHDK and CDR2 SYGVNS. The CDR3 totals 15 residues. Trimming at V came to 5 bases and at J to 8 bases, leaving 8 bases not matched to a gene. CDR3 in amino acids: CASSSSPGQGEKLFF. The CDR3 nucleotides read TGTGCCAGCAGTTCATCGCCGGGACAGGGGGAAAAACTGTTTTTT.